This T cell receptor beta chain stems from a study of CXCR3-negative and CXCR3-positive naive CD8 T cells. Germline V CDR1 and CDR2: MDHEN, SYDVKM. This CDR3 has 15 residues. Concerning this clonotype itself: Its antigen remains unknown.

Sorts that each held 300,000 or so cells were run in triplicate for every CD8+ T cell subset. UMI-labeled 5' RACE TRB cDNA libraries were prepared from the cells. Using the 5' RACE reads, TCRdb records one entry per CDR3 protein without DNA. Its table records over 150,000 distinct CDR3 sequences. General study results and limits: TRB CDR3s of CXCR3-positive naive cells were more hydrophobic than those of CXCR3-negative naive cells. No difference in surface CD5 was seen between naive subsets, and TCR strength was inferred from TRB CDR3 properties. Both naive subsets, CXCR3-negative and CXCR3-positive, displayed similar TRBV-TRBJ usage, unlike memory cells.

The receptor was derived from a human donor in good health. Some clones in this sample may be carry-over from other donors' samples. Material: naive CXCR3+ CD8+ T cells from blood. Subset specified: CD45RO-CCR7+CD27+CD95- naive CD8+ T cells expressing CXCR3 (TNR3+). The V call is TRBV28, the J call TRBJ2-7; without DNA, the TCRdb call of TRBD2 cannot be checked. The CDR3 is CASSPDRPSSYEQYF.